The 20 T cell receptor beta chains listed next were all sequenced from one sample in a study of blood T cell repertoires in COVID-19 (dated by TCRdb to 2020 to 2021). The method behind the library was the immunoSEQ multiplex PCR assay. What TCRdb holds here is the immuneACCESS table cut down to in-frame rearrangements. Part of the clones is not present; checked against another copy, under half of the missing clones reflect an unresolved V gene, and the others are unexplained. This sample gives fewer than 130,000 clones in total; roughly 71% of them show up just once. Together, the top ten hold about 6% of the sample. Sequenced sample: peripheral blood. The receptors here all came from an elderly man with acute or convalescent COVID-19.

The chain carries TRBV6-2 or TRBV6-3 and TRBJ2-1; TRBD2 matches 8 bases. Trimming took 0 bases from V and 9 from J; bases not matched to a gene: 13. The CDR3 contains 17 residues. CDR1 MNHEY and CDR2 SVGEGT come from the germline V gene. CDR3 sequence: CASSYSVRGLGSAEQFF. In DNA form, the CDR3 reads TGTGCCAGCAGTTACTCGGTTCGGGGACTAGGGTCGGCTGAGCAGTTCTTC.

The table lists this clone with a few counts. This sequence joins TRBV19 and TRBJ2-6, with a tentative D call TRBD2 (5 bases). Per the germline V gene, CDR1 is LNHDA and CDR2 is SQIVND (reference sequence). V gave up 6 bases and J gave up 2 bases, with 14 bases separating them. CDR3 size: 16 residues. Written as DNA, the CDR3 is TGTGCCAGTAGGGCTCGGGGTAGCGCTGGGGCCAACGTCCTGACTTTC. It translates to CASRARGSAGANVLTF.

This clone has a single count. The chain couples TRBV2 to TRBJ2-5, with D possibly matching TRBD1 (5 bases). The V end lost 3 bases, the J end lost 2 bases, and 10 bases lay between the germline ends. Germline CDR1 and CDR2: SNHLY and FYNNEI. CDR3 length: 14 residues. CDR3 DNA sequence: TGTGCCAGCAGTGATGGGGCTGGACAAGAGACCCAGTACTTC. Its translation is CASSDGAGQETQYF.

This chain links TRBV5-6 with TRBJ2-6; possibly TRBD1 for D (6 bases). V was clipped by 0 bases and J by 0 bases, with 10 bases between them. The CDR3 length is 17 residues. The germline V gene encodes CDR1 SGHDT and CDR2 YYEEEE. Here the CDR3 reads CASSLETGSSGANVLTF. The CDR3, as DNA: TGTGCCAGCAGCTTGGAGACAGGATCCTCTGGGGCCAACGTCCTGACTTTC.

This clone came up a few times. The junction departs from germline at one end; a sequencing error may be responsible. The chain couples TRBV7-7 to TRBJ2-3; TRBD2 matches at 11 bases. The CDR3 is 15 residues long. Germline CDR1 is SSHAT and CDR2 is FNYEAQ (reference sequence). The CDR3 sequence is CASSLTSGGQDTQYF. For the CDR3, the DNA is TGTGCTAGCAGCTTAACTAGCGGGGGACAGGATACGCAGTATTTT.

The chain is built from TRBV28 and TRBJ2-7; 9 bases map to TRBD2. Germline lookup yields CDR1 MDHEN and CDR2 SYDVKM. The ends lost 6 bases at V and 5 bases at J; junction bases unmatched: 11. The CDR3 extends over 15 amino acids. The CDR3 protein is CASSRAGGARNEQYF. CDR3 sequence (DNA): TGTGCCAGCAGCCGCGCGGGGGGGGCGCGCAACGAGCAGTACTTC. The full variable domain, rest sourced from reference TRBV28 and TRBJ2-7, is DVKVTQSSRYLVKRTGEKVFLECVQDMDHENMFWYRQDPGLGLRLIYFSYDVKMKEKGDIPEGYSVSREKKERFSLILESASTNQTSMYLCASSRAGGARNEQYFGPGTRLTVT.

The chain has TRBV7-8 and TRBJ2-7; maybe TRBD2 (7 bases). The CDR3 contains 15 residues. From germline, CDR1 is SGHVS and CDR2 FQNEAQ. The V and J ends lost 3 bases and 3 bases respectively, with 15 bases between them. This CDR3 reads CASSLGRGGFYEQYF. DNA of the CDR3: TGTGCCAGCAGCTTGGGTAGGGGGGGCTTCTACGAGCAGTACTTC.

This clone turned up a few times. The chain carries TRBV24-1 and TRBJ2-3; TRBD2 is a possible D gene (6 bases). In germline, CDR1 is KGHDR, CDR2 SFDVKD. The V and J ends lost 4 bases and 1 base respectively, with 11 bases between them. The CDR3 has 15 residues. The CDR3 is CATSDWTIGTDTQYF. The CDR3, as DNA: TGTGCCACCAGTGACTGGACTATCGGCACAGATACGCAGTATTTT.

The V and J genes are TRBV11-2 and TRBJ2-1; TRBD2 might be the D (5 bases). V was clipped by 1 base and J by 15 bases, with 16 bases between them. The CDR3 sequence is 13 residues long. Germline V gene lookup returns CDR1 SGHAT and CDR2 FQNNGV. The CDR3 DNA reads as TGTGCCAGCAGCTTAGGGACTCAATCCGTCCTGTTCTTC. Translation: CASSLGTQSVLFF.

The chain is built from TRBV4-3 and TRBJ2-7; TRBD1 aligns across 8 bases. The length of the CDR3 is 16 residues. V shed 0 bases, J shed 6 bases, and the junction held 10 bases outside the gene matches. CDR1 is LGHNA, CDR2 YSLEER, per germline. The CDR3 reads CASSQDLGQGLREQYF. CDR3 DNA: TGCGCCAGCAGCCAAGACTTAGGACAGGGATTACGCGAGCAGTACTTC.

The chain is built from TRBV19 and TRBJ2-7; 7 nucleotides agree with TRBD2. This CDR3 has 14 residues. With V trimmed by 3 bases and J by 5 bases, 7 bases remained unmatched. The germline V gene encodes CDR1 LNHDA and CDR2 SQIVND (reference sequence). The CDR3 is CASSMGGQFHEQYF. CDR3 in DNA: TGTGCCAGTAGTATGGGAGGGCAGTTCCACGAGCAGTACTTC. Full variable domain (missing parts from reference TRBV19 and TRBJ2-7): DGGITQSPKYLFRKEGQNVTLSCEQNLNHDAMYWYRQDPGQGLRLIYYSQIVNDFQKGDIAEGYSVSREKKESFPLTVTSAQKNPTAFYLCASSMGGQFHEQYFGPGTRLTVT.

CDR3 in amino acids: CASSLFSFNEQYF. The CDR3 nucleotides are TGCGCCAGCAGCTTGTTTAGTTTCAACGAGCAGTACTTC. This chain links TRBV5-1 with TRBJ2-7; no clear D. The V end lost 1 base, the J end lost 5 bases, and 10 bases lay between the germline ends. The CDR3 contains 13 residues. In germline, CDR1 is SGHRS, CDR2 YFSETQ.

The chain couples TRBV11-2 to TRBJ1-2; the D is unclear. V was clipped by 5 bases and J by 0 bases, with 25 bases between them. The CDR3 is 19 amino acids. CDR1 and CDR2 (germline): SGHAT, FQNNGV. The CDR3 here is CASSLSPNPKTETNYGYTF. In DNA, the CDR3 is TGTGCCAGCAGCCTTTCTCCAAACCCAAAGACGGAGACTAACTATGGCTACACCTTC. The entire variable domain, with the rest obtained from reference TRBV11-2 and TRBJ1-2, is as follows: EAGVAQSPRYKIIEKRQSVAFWCNPISGHATLYWYQQILGQGPKLLIQFQNNGVVDDSQLPKDRFSAERLKGVDSTLKIQPAKLEDSAVYLCASSLSPNPKTETNYGYTFGSGTRLTVV.

The genes are TRBV29-1 and TRBJ2-7; 8 bases line up with TRBD2. The CDR3 length is 14 residues. Germline V gene data show CDR1 as SQVTM and CDR2 as ANQGSEA. V lost 6 bases to trimming and J lost 2 bases; unmatched junction nucleotides: 9. This chain's CDR3 is CSVPREGATYEQYF. The CDR3 coding sequence is TGCAGCGTCCCTCGGGAGGGAGCTACCTACGAGCAGTACTTC.

The V and J genes are TRBV19 and TRBJ1-4; D perhaps matches TRBD1 (6 bases). The ends were cut back, 6 bases at V and 7 bases at J, with 18 bases in the middle. Germline loops: CDR1 LNHDA, CDR2 SQIVND (reference sequence). The CDR3 sequence is 15 residues long. This CDR3 is CASSLGQGRIEKLFF. CDR3 in DNA: TGTGCCAGTAGCCTGGGGCAGGGGCGCATTGAAAAACTGTTTTTT. The whole variable domain, filled in from reference TRBV19 and TRBJ1-4, reads DGGITQSPKYLFRKEGQNVTLSCEQNLNHDAMYWYRQDPGQGLRLIYYSQIVNDFQKGDIAEGYSVSREKKESFPLTVTSAQKNPTAFYLCASSLGQGRIEKLFFGSGTQLSVL.

This clone has a handful of counts. The chain has TRBV5-4 and TRBJ2-5; D perhaps matches TRBD1 (5 bases). The germline gives CDR1 SGHNT, CDR2 YYREEE (reference sequence). The germline V and J ends were trimmed by 7 bases and 4 bases, with 17 bases remaining between them. The length of the CDR3 is 14 residues. CDR3 region: CASAIRAQGETQYF. The DNA for the CDR3 is TGTGCCAGCGCCATCAGGGCCCAAGGAGAGACCCAGTACTTC.

CDR3 in DNA: TGTGCCACCCTAGACAGTGCCTACGAGCAGTACTTC. Its translation is CATLDSAYEQYF. This chain uses TRBV2 with TRBJ2-7; TRBD1 is a possible D gene (5 bases). The CDR3 has 12 residues. Germline CDR1 and CDR2: SNHLY and FYNNEI. V was cut by 10 bases and J by 2 bases, with 12 bases left in between.

This chain joins TRBV29-1 and TRBJ2-3; 7 bases fit TRBD1. With V trimmed by 2 bases and J by 5 bases, 4 bases remained unmatched. Germline V gene data show CDR1 as SQVTM and CDR2 as ANQGSEA. The CDR3 loop spans 13 amino acids. The CDR3 region has the DNA TGCAGCGTTGAACAAGGGGGCGAAGATACGCAGTATTTT. Amino acid sequence: CSVEQGGEDTQYF.

This clone appeared many times. The chain is built from TRBV7-3 and TRBJ2-3; 7 nucleotides agree with TRBD2. Germline assignment: CDR1 SGHTA and CDR2 FQGTGA. The CDR3 has 12 residues. V was pared by 6 bases and J by 12 bases, with 9 bases of the junction left unmatched. CDR3 DNA: TGTGCCAGCAGTTTGTCTAGCGGAGGCCAGTATTTT. Translating it yields CASSLSSGGQYF.

This chain uses TRBV5-1 with TRBJ2-7; TRBD2 agrees at 9 bases. Trimming removed 4 bases from V and 3 bases from J; junction bases left unmatched: 5. The V gene's germline CDR1 is SGHRS and CDR2 YFSETQ. The CDR3 totals 14 residues. This CDR3 is CASSPTSGVYEQYF. CDR3 coding DNA: TGCGCCAGCAGCCCGACTAGCGGAGTCTACGAGCAGTACTTC.